The 23 T cell receptor beta chains below were found in one sample sequenced in a study of blood T cells in healthy people across ages. A J-beta primer mix and a sample-barcoded 5' primer were used in a second PCR of roughly 6 to 11 cycles. TCRdb itself ran the 5' RACE reads through MiXCR, one entry per CDR3 protein. The sample shows about 1.6 million distinct CDR3 sequences, approximately 32% of them seen only once. The sequenced sample consisted of blood. Receptors were obtained from a woman aged 30 to 39 in good health.

This clonotype has only a few counts. V gene TRBV5-4 combines with J gene TRBJ2-5; D is tentatively TRBD1 or TRBD2 (5 bases each). The V end lost 6 bases, the J end lost 3 bases, and 15 bases lay between the germline ends. The CDR3 extends over 14 amino acids. Per the germline V gene, CDR1 is SGHNT and CDR2 is YYREEE (reference sequence). CDR3 region: CASTAYMGEETQYF. The CDR3 nucleotides read TGTGCCAGCACAGCTTATATGGGGGAAGAGACCCAGTACTTC.

The CDR3 loop is CATSDDLAESTDTQYF. DNA for the CDR3: TGTGCCACCAGTGATGACCTAGCGGAGAGCACAGATACGCAGTATTTT. The chain employs TRBV24-1 and TRBJ2-3; TRBD2 matches at 7 bases. The V gene's germline CDR1 is KGHDR and CDR2 SFDVKD. The V and J ends lost 3 bases and 0 bases, in that order; junction bases with no gene match: 5. The CDR3 contains 16 residues.

J is TRBJ1-2 and V is TRBV7-9, with 9 bases fitting TRBD1. V dropped 5 bases and J dropped 4; count of bases not matched to a gene: 14. Germline CDR1 and CDR2: SEHNR and FQNEAQ (reference sequence). The CDR3 covers 17 residues. For the CDR3, the DNA is TGTGCCAGCAGCGCCGCGGACAGGGGTGGGGGCAGCTATGGCTACACCTTC. As protein: CASSAADRGGGSYGYTF.

J is TRBJ2-1 and V is TRBV11-3; D tentatively reads TRBD1 or TRBD2 (5 bases each). From germline, CDR1 is SGHNT and CDR2 YENEEA. The CDR3 is made up of 13 amino acids. Trimming removed 4 bases from V and 7 bases from J, with 11 bases in between. In DNA form, the CDR3 reads TGTGCCAGCAGCTGGGGGTACGGGAATGAGCAGTTCTTC. Protein product: CASSWGYGNEQFF.

This rearrangement joins TRBV27 to TRBJ2-7; D is undetermined. The CDR3 consists of 13 residues. Germline assignment: CDR1 MNHEY and CDR2 SMNVEV (reference sequence). Trimming removed 7 bases from V and 0 bases from J, with 10 bases in between. CDR3 loop: CASTGRSSYEQYF. The CDR3, as DNA: TGTGCCAGCACGGGCAGGAGCTCCTACGAGCAGTACTTC.

To note about this clonotype: One end of the junction fails to match germline, which may point to a read error. V is TRBV4-1 and J is TRBJ2-1; 9 positions match TRBD2. The CDR3 is 16 residues long. The germline gives CDR1 MGHRA, CDR2 YSYEKL. CDR3 sequence: CVSSQRVAGGRNEQFF. For the CDR3, the DNA is TGCGTCAGCAGCCAACGGGTCGCGGGGGGGCGTAACGAGCAGTTCTTC.

The chain couples TRBV29-1 to TRBJ1-1; possibly TRBD1 for D (5 bases). The CDR3 loop spans 11 amino acids. Looked up from germline, CDR1 is SQVTM and CDR2 is ANQGSEA. V dropped 6 bases and J dropped 8 bases, with 13 bases sitting between them. For the CDR3, the DNA is TGCAGCGTCGGGGACGTGATCGAAGCTTTCTTT. Protein: CSVGDVIEAFF.

The V call is TRBV27, the J call TRBJ2-1; 9 nucleotides align to TRBD2. Germline-derived CDR1 and CDR2 are MNHEY and SMNVEV (reference sequence). This CDR3 contains 13 residues. V lost 8 bases and J lost 8; bases outside the gene matches: 7. CDR3 in DNA: TGTGCCAGCTTCAGCTTAGCGGGAGATGAGCAGTTCTTC. Amino acid sequence: CASFSLAGDEQFF.

In this sample, this clonotype turned up a few times. The V call is TRBV20-1, the J call TRBJ1-5; 7 nucleotides match TRBD1. Germline CDR1 is DFQATT and CDR2 is SNEGSKA (reference sequence). The CDR3 is made up of 13 amino acids. After removal of 5 bases from V and 0 bases from J, the junction contained 1 base not matched to a gene. DNA for the CDR3: TGCAGTGCTGGGACAGCTAGCAATCAGCCCCAGCATTTT. Its translation is CSAGTASNQPQHF.

This clonotype was counted a few times. The CDR3 reads CAWRGAVRAAREAFF. The CDR3 DNA sequence: TGTGCCTGGAGGGGAGCGGTAAGGGCTGCGCGCGAAGCTTTCTTT. The V call is TRBV30, the J call TRBJ1-1; D gene unclear. The V end lost 3 bases, the J end lost 8 bases, and 22 bases lay between the germline ends. CDR1 GTSNPN and CDR2 SVGIG come from the germline V gene (reference sequence). The CDR3 spans 15 residues.

The chain carries TRBV2 and TRBJ2-1; 13 positions match TRBD2. Germline V CDR1 and CDR2: SNHLY, FYNNEI. This CDR3 has 14 amino acids. Trimming removed 6 bases from V and 9 bases from J; junction bases left unmatched: 5. The CDR3 spells CASRGLAGHGEQFF. DNA of the CDR3: TGTGCCAGCAGGGGACTAGCGGGGCATGGTGAGCAGTTCTTC.

This clonotype was detected ten times or more. The chain employs TRBV27 and TRBJ2-7; maybe TRBD2 (7 bases). Germline lookup yields CDR1 MNHEY and CDR2 SMNVEV (reference sequence). This CDR3 region has 14 residues. V lost 10 bases to trimming and J lost 6 bases, with 22 bases between them. The CDR3 DNA sequence: TGTGCCACAAGGGGGGGAGACCTCCGTGGCGAGCAGTACTTC. Amino acid sequence: CATRGGDLRGEQYF.

A few counts support this clonotype. The V and J genes are TRBV27 and TRBJ2-3; D gene uncertain. This CDR3 has 14 residues. From germline, CDR1 is MNHEY and CDR2 SMNVEV (reference sequence). Trimming took off 1 base at V and 2 bases at J, with 7 bases between the two ends. CDR3 sequence (DNA): TGTGCCAGCAGTTTATGGCGACCCACAGATACGCAGTATTTT. This sequence encodes CASSLWRPTDTQYF.

The chain joins TRBV19 to TRBJ2-3, with no clear D. Deletions cut 8 bases from V and 2 bases from J, with 8 bases between. The length of the CDR3 is 12 residues. Germline-derived CDR1 and CDR2 are LNHDA and SQIVND (reference sequence). CDR3 sequence: CASESNTDTQYF. Here the CDR3 DNA reads TGTGCCAGTGAGTCTAACACAGATACGCAGTATTTT. The full variable domain, with the rest looked up from reference TRBV19 and TRBJ2-3, is DGGITQSPKYLFRKEGQNVTLSCEQNLNHDAMYWYRQDPGQGLRLIYYSQIVNDFQKGDIAEGYSVSREKKESFPLTVTSAQKNPTAFYLCASESNTDTQYFGPGTRLTVL.

This rearrangement joins TRBV9 to TRBJ2-1; 9 bases agree with TRBD2. Germline V gene lookup returns CDR1 SGDLS and CDR2 YYNGEE. After removal of 0 bases from V and 4 bases from J, the junction contained 2 bases not matched to a gene. This CDR3 is 15 amino acids long. The CDR3 here is CASSVGGRDYNEQFF. The CDR3 nucleotides read TGTGCCAGCAGCGTAGGCGGGAGGGATTACAATGAGCAGTTCTTC.

V is TRBV28 and J is TRBJ2-3; 13 nucleotides match TRBD2. Germline-derived CDR1 and CDR2 are MDHEN and SYDVKM. This CDR3 is built from 16 residues. After removal of 2 bases from V and 7 bases from J, the junction contained 6 bases not matched to a gene. DNA for the CDR3: TGTGCCAGCAGTTTACGGGGACTAGCGGGGCAGAATACGCAGTATTTT. This gives the protein CASSLRGLAGQNTQYF.

This clonotype has more than one count but fewer than ten. V and J are TRBV10-2 and TRBJ2-1; 9 positions match TRBD2. V dropped 1 base and J dropped 13; count of bases not matched to a gene: 5. This CDR3 has 13 residues. In germline, CDR1 is WSHSY, CDR2 SAAADI. The CDR3 bases are TGCGCCAGCAGTGAGTGGCTAGCGGGGACCCAGTTCTTC. This sequence encodes CASSEWLAGTQFF.

The rearrangement links TRBV20-1 to TRBJ2-1; 9 bases align to TRBD1. Germline V gives CDR1 DFQATT, CDR2 SNEGSKA (reference sequence). V shed 5 bases and J 2 bases; nucleotides not matched to a gene: 10. This CDR3 region has 16 residues. For the CDR3, the DNA is TGCAGTGCTGGATCTTCGGACAGGGGACCCTACAATGAGCAGTTCTTC. Its translation: CSAGSSDRGPYNEQFF.

This clonotype has only a few counts. The chain links TRBV7-9 to TRBJ2-1; D gene ambiguous. Per the germline V gene, CDR1 is SEHNR and CDR2 is FQNEAQ (reference sequence). Trimming cost V 5 bases and J 0 bases, with 11 bases left between them. The CDR3 has 15 residues. In DNA form, the CDR3 reads TGTGCCAGCAGCCCCCGGAGTGTCTCCTACAATGAGCAGTTCTTC. Amino acids: CASSPRSVSYNEQFF.

This clonotype was counted only a few times. This chain connects TRBV6-5 to TRBJ2-5; 9 positions agree with TRBD1. The end of the DNA fits TRBJ2-7 better, so the J call may be wrong. Germline V gene lookup returns CDR1 MNHEY and CDR2 SVGAGI. This CDR3 comprises 14 residues. CDR3 amino acids: CASSQDGQGLEQYF. Here the CDR3 DNA reads TGTGCCAGCAGTCAGGACGGACAGGGGCTCGAGCAGTACTTC.

This clonotype was recorded a few times. This chain joins TRBV29-1 and TRBJ2-7; D is perhaps TRBD2 (6 bases). CDR1 is SQVTM, CDR2 ANQGSEA, per germline. Between the trimmed V and J ends, which lost 6 bases and 1 base, there was a span of 22 bases. The CDR3 sequence is 16 residues long. This CDR3 reads CSVLKPGLQVSYEQYF. The CDR3 region has the DNA TGCAGCGTCCTAAAACCGGGACTCCAAGTATCCTACGAGCAGTACTTC.

This clonotype was recorded a few times. V gene TRBV5-1 combines with J gene TRBJ2-7; 12 bases fit TRBD1. This CDR3 region has 18 residues. The ends lost 1 base at V and 4 bases at J; junction bases unmatched: 12. Germline V gives CDR1 SGHRS, CDR2 YFSETQ. CDR3: CASSLFGPWDRGLYEQYF. The DNA for the CDR3 is TGCGCCAGCAGCTTGTTCGGTCCTTGGGACAGGGGGCTATACGAGCAGTACTTC.

The rearrangement uses TRBV10-3 and TRBJ2-3; D gene unclear. Germline CDR1 ENHRY, CDR2 SYGVKD. The germline V and J ends were trimmed by 4 bases and 2 bases, with 7 bases remaining between them. The CDR3 length is 13 residues. CDR3 coding DNA: TGTGCCATCAGTGGGTCACCCACAGATACGCAGTATTTT. Residues: CAISGSPTDTQYF.